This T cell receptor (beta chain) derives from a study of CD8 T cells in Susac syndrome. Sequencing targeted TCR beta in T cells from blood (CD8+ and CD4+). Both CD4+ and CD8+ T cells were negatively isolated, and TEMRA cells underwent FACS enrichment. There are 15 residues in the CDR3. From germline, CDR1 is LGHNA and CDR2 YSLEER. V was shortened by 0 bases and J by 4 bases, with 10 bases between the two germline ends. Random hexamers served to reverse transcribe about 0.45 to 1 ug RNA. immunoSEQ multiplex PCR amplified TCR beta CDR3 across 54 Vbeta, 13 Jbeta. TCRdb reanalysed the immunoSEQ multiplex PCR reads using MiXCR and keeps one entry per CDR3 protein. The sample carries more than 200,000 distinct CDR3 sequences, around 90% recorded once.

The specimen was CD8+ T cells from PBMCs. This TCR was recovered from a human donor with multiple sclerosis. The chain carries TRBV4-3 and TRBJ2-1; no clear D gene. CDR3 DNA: TGCGCCAGCAGCCAAGAAACGTCTCTGTACAATGAGCAGTTCTTC. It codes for CASSQETSLYNEQFF.